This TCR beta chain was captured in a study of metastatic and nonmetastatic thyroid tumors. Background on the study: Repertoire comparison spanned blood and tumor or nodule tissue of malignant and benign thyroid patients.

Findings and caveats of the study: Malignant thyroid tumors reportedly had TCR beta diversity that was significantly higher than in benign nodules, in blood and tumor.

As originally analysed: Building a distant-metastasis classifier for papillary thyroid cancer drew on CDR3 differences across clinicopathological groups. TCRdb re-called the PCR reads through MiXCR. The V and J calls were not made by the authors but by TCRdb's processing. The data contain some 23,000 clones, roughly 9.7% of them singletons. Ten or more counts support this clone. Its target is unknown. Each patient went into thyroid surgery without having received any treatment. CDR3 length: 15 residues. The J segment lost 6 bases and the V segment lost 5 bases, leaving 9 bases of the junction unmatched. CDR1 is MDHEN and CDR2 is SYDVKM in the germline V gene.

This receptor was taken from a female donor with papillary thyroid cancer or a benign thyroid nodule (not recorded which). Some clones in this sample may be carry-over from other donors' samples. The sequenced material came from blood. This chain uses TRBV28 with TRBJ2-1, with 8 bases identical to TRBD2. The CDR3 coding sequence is TGTGCCAGCAGTCTCGGGAGACTAGCGATCAATGAGCAGTTCTTC. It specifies CASSLGRLAINEQFF. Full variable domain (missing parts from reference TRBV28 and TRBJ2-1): DVKVTQSSRYLVKRTGEKVFLECVQDMDHENMFWYRQDPGLGLRLIYFSYDVKMKEKGDIPEGYSVSREKKERFSLILESASTNQTSMYLCASSLGRLAINEQFFGPGTRLTVL.